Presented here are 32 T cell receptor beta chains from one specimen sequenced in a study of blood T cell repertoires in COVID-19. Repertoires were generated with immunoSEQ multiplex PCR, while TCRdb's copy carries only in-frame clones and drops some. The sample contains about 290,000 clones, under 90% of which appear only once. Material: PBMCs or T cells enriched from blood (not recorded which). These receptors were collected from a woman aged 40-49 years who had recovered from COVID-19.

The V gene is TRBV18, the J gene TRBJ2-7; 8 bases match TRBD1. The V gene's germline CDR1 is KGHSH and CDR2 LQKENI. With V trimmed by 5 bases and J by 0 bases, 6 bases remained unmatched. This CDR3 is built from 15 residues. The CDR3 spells CASSIPGQDSYEQYF. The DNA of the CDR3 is TGTGCCAGCTCAATACCGGGACAGGACTCCTACGAGCAGTACTTC.

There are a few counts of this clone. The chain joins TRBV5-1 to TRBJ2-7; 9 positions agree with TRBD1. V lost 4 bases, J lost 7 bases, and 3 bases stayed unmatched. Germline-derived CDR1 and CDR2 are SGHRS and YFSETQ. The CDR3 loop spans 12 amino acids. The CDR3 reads CASSPGQGEQYF. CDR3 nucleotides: TGCGCCAGCAGCCCTGGACAGGGGGAGCAGTACTTC.

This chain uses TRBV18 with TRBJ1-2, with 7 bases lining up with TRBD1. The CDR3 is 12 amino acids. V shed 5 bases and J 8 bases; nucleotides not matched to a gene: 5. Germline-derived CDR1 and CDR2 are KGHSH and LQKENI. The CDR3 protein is CASSLTGHGYTF. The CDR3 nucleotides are TGTGCCAGCTCATTGACAGGGCACGGCTACACCTTC.

The CDR3 bases are TGTGCCAGCAGCTTTGACAGCACTGGCTACACCTTC. Its translation: CASSFDSTGYTF. This chain connects TRBV14 to TRBJ1-2, with D maybe TRBD1 (5 bases). The ends were cut back, 5 bases at V and 7 bases at J, with 11 bases in the middle. Germline-derived CDR1 and CDR2 are SGHDN and FVKESK. The CDR3 runs to 12 residues.

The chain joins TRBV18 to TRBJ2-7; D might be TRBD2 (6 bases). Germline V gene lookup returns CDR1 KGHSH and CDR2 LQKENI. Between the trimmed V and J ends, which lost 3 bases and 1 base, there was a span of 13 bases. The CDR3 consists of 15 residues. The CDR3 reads CASSPNPSGSYEQYF. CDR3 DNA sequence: TGTGCCAGCTCACCCAACCCCAGCGGGTCCTACGAGCAGTACTTC.

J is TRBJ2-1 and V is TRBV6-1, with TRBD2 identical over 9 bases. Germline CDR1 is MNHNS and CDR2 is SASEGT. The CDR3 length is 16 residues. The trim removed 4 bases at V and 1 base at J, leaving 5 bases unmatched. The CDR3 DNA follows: TGTGCCAGCAGTGTTTATGCGGGGGGGTCCTACAATGAGCAGTTCTTC. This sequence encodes CASSVYAGGSYNEQFF.

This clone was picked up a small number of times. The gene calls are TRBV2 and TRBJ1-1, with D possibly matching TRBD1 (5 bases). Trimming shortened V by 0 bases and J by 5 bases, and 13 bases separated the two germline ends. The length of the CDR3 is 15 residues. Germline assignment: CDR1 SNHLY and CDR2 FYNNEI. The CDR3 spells CASSEAKWAGTEAFF. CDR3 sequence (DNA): TGTGCCAGCAGTGAAGCAAAGTGGGCAGGGACTGAAGCTTTCTTT.

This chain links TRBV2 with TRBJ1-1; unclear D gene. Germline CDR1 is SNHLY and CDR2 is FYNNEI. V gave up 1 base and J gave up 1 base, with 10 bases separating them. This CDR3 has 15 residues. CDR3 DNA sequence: TGTGCCAGCAGTGAAGAGGAGCTCCAGAACACTGAAGCTTTCTTT. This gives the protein CASSEEELQNTEAFF.

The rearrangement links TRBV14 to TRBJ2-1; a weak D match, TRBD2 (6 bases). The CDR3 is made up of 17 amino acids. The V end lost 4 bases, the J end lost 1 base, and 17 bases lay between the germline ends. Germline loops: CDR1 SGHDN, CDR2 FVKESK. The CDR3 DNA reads TGTGCCAGCAGCCCTTACGGGACTGGCCCTTCCTACAATGAGCAGTTCTTC. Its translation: CASSPYGTGPSYNEQFF.

This CDR3 is CASSHPGQGLTNYGYTF. As DNA, the CDR3 is TGTGCCAGCAGCCACCCGGGACAGGGACTCACTAACTATGGCTACACCTTC. The V call is TRBV5-4, the J call TRBJ1-2, with 9 positions matching TRBD1. The germline CDR1 and CDR2 sequences are SGHNT and YYREEE (reference sequence). Trimming removed 4 bases from V and 0 bases from J; junction bases left unmatched: 10. This CDR3 comprises 17 residues.

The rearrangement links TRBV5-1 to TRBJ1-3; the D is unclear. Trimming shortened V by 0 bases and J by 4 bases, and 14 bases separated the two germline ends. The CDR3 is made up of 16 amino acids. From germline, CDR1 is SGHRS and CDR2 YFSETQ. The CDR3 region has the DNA TGCGCCAGCAGCTTGGCTGGCGCGGTAGGAGGAAACACCATATATTTT. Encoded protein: CASSLAGAVGGNTIYF. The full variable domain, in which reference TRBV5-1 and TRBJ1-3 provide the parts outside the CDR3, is KAGVTQTPRYLIKTRGQQVTLSCSPISGHRSVSWYQQTPGQGLQFLFEYFSETQRNKGNFPGRFSGRQFSNSRSEMNVSTLELGDSALYLCASSLAGAVGGNTIYFGEGSWLTVV.

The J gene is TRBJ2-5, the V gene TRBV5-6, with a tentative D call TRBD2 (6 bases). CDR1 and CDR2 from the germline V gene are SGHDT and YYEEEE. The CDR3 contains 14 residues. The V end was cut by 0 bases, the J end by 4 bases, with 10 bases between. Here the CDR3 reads CASSLALGGETQYF. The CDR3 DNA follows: TGTGCCAGCAGCTTGGCTCTGGGGGGAGAGACCCAGTACTTC.

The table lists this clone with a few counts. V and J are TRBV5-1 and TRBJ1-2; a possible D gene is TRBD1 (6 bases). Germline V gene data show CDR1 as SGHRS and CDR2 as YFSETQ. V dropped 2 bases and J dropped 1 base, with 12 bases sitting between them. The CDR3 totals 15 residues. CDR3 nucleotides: TGCGCCAGCAGCTTACAGGGTACGGTTAACTATGGCTACACCTTC. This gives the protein CASSLQGTVNYGYTF.

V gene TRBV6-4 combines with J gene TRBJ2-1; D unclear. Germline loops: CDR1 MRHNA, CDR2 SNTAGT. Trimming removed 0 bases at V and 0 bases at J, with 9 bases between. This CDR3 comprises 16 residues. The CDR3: CASSDSVLSSYNEQFF. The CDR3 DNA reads TGTGCCAGCAGTGACTCCGTCCTGAGCTCCTACAATGAGCAGTTCTTC.

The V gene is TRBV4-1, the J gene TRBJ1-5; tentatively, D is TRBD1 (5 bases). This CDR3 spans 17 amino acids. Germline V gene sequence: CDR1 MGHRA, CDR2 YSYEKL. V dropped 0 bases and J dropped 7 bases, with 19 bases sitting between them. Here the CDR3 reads CASSQDHGGVVKQPQHF. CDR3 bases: TGCGCCAGCAGCCAAGATCATGGAGGGGTCGTAAAACAGCCCCAGCATTTT.

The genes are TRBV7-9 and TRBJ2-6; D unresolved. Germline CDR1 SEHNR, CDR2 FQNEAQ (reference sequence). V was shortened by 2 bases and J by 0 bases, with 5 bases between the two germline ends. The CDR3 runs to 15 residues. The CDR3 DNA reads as TGTGCCAGCAGCTTAACAGTCTCTGGGGCCAACGTCCTGACTTTC. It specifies CASSLTVSGANVLTF.

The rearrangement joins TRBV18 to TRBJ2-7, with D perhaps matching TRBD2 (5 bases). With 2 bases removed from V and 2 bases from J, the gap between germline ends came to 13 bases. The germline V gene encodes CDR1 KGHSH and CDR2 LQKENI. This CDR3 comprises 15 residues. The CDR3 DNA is TGTGCCAGCTCACCAATGCTAGCCGAAACCTACGAGCAGTACTTC. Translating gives CASSPMLAETYEQYF.

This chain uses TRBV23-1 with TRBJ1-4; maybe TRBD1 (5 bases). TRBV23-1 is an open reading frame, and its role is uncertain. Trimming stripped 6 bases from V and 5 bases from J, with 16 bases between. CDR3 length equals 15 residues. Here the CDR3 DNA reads TGCGCCAGCAGGGAGTTCGACAGCCTCAATGAAAAACTGTTTTTT. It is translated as CASREFDSLNEKLFF.

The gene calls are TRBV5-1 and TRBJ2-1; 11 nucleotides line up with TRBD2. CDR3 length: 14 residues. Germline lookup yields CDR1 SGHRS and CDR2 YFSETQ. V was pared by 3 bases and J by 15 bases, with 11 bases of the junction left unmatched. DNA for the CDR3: TGCGCCAGCAGCTCCGGGACTAGCGGTCTCGATGGGTTCTTC. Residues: CASSSGTSGLDGFF.

CDR3 sequence: CSVGDWGFGGYTF. For the CDR3, the DNA is TGCAGCGTTGGAGATTGGGGCTTCGGGGGCTACACCTTC. The chain couples TRBV29-1 to TRBJ1-2, with a tentative D call TRBD1 (5 bases). The CDR3 has 13 amino acids. V was clipped by 4 bases and J by 8 bases, with 17 bases between them. Germline CDR1 and CDR2: SQVTM and ANQGSEA. Based on the CDR3 plus reference TRBV29-1 and TRBJ1-2, the full variable domain is SAVISQKPSRDICQRGTSLTIQCQVDSQVTMMFWYRQQPGQSLTLIATANQGSEATYESGFVIDKFPISRPNLTFSTLTVSNMSPEDSSIYLCSVGDWGFGGYTFGSGTRLTVV.

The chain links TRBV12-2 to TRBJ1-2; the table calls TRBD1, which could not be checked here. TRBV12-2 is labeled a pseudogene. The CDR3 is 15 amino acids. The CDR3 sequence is CASRLGLRGRDGYTF. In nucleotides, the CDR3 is TGTGCAAGTCGCTTAGGGTTGAGGGGGCGGGATGGCTACACCTTC.

The DNA for the CDR3 is TGTGCCAGCAGTGCCACGGTTGCGGGAGGGCTAACCTACAATGAGCAGTTCTTC. Protein sequence: CASSATVAGGLTYNEQFF. The chain is built from TRBV2 and TRBJ2-1; TRBD2 matches 9 bases. CDR1 is SNHLY, CDR2 FYNNEI, per germline. This CDR3 is 18 amino acids long. The junction had 12 bases not matched to a gene; V was cut back by 4 bases and J by 2 bases.

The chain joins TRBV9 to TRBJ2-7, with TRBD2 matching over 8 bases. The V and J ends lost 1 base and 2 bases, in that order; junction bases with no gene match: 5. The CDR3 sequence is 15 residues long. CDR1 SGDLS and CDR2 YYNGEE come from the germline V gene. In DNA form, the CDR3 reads TGTGCCAGCAGCGTAAGTGGGCGGGAGGCCTACGAGCAGTACTTC. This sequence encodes CASSVSGREAYEQYF.

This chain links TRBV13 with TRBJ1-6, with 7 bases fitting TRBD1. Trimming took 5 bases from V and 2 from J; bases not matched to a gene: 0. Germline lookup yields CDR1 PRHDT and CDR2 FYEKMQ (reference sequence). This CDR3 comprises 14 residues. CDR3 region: CASSTGAYNSPLHF. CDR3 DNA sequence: TGTGCCAGCAGCACAGGGGCCTATAATTCACCCCTCCACTTT.

CDR3: CASSPTEPPNYGYTF. In nucleotides, the CDR3 is TGTGCCAGCTCACCAACAGAGCCTCCTAACTATGGCTACACCTTC. The chain is built from TRBV18 and TRBJ1-2; D gene ambiguous. V was cut by 2 bases and J by 0 bases, with 10 bases left in between. The CDR3 totals 15 residues. From germline, CDR1 is KGHSH and CDR2 LQKENI.

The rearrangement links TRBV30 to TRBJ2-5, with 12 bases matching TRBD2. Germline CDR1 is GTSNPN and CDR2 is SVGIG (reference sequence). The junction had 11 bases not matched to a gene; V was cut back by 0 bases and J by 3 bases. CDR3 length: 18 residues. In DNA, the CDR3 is TGTGCCTGGAGTGTATTAGCTAGCGGGGGGGCTAATAAAGAGACCCAGTACTTC. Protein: CAWSVLASGGANKETQYF.

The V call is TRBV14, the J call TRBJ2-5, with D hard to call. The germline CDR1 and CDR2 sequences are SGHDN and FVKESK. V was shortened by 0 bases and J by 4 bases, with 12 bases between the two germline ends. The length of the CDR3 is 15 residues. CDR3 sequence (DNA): TGTGCCAGCAGCCAAGATGCCGCCAGAAGAGAGACCCAGTACTTC. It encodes CASSQDAARRETQYF.

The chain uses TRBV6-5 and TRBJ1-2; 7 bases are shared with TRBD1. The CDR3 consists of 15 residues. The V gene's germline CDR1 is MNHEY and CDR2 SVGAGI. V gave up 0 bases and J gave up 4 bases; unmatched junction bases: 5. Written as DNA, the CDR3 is TGTGCCAGCAGTTACTCGACAGGGCATGCCTATGGCTACACCTTC. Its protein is CASSYSTGHAYGYTF.

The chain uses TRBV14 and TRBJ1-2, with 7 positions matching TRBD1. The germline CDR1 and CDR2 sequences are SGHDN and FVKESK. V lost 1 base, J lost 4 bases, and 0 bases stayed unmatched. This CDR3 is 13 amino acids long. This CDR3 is CASSQGDSYGYTF. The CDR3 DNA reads TGTGCCAGCAGCCAAGGGGACAGCTATGGCTACACCTTC.

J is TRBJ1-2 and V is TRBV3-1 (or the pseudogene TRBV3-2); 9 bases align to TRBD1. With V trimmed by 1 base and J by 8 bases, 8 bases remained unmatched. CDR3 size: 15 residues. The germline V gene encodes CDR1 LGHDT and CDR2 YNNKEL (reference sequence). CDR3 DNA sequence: TGTGCCAGCAGCCAAGTGGGACAGGGCCCGGGGGGCTACACCTTC. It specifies CASSQVGQGPGGYTF.

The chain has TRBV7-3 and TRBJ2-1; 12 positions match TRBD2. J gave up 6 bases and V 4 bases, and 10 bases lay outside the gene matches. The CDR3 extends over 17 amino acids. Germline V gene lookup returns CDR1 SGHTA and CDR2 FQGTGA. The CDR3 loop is CASSSQLGLAGANEQFF. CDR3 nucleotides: TGTGCCAGCAGCTCCCAGTTGGGACTAGCGGGCGCCAATGAGCAGTTCTTC.

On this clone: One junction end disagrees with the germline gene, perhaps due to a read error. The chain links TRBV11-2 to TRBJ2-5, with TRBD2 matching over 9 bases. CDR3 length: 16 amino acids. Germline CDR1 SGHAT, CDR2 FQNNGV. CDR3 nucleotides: TGTGCCAGCAGCTTAAGAAATGCAGGCGGGGGGGTCCTCTGTCACTTC. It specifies CASSLRNAGGGVLCHF.